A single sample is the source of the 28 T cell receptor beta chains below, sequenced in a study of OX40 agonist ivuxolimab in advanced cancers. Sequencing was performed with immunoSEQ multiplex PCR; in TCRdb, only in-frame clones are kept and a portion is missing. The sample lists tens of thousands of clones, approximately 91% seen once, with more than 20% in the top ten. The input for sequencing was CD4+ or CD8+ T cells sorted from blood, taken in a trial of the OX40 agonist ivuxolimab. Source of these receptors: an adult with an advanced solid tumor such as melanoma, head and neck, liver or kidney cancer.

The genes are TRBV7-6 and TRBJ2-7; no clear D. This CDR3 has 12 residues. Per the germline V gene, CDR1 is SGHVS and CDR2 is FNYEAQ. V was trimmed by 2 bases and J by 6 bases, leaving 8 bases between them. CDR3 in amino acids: CASSLSATEQYF. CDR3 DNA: TGTGCCAGCAGCTTATCGGCGACCGAGCAGTACTTC.

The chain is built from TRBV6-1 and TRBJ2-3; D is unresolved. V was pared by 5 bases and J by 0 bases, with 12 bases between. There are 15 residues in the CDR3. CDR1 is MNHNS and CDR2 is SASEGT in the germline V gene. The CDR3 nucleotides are TGTGCCAGCAGTCGAACGGTCCTTAGCACAGATACGCAGTATTTT. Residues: CASSRTVLSTDTQYF.

The CDR3 region is CASSLEPSGEDEQFF. The CDR3, as DNA: TGTGCCAGCAGCTTAGAGCCTAGCGGGGAGGATGAGCAGTTCTTC. V gene TRBV7-3 combines with J gene TRBJ2-1, with 9 bases lining up with TRBD2. V trimming: 2 bases; J trimming: 8 bases; junction bases outside the gene matches: 7. The germline V gene has CDR1 SGHTA and CDR2 FQGTGA. The CDR3 totals 15 residues.

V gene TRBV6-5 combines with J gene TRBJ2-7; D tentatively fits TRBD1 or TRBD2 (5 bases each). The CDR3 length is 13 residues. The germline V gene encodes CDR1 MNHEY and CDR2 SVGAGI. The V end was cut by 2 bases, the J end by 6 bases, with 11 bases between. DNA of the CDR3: TGTGCCAGCAGTTACGTAGGGGCGGGCGAGCAGTACTTC. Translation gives CASSYVGAGEQYF.

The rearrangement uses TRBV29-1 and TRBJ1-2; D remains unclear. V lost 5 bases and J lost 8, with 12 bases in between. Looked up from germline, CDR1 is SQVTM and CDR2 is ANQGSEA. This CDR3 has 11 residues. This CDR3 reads CSVLTGPGYTF. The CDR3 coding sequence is TGCAGCGTTCTGACGGGTCCGGGCTACACCTTC.

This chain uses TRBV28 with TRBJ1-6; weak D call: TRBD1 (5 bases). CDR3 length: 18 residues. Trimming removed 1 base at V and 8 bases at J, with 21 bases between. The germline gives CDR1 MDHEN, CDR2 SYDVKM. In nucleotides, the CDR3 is TGTGCCAGCAGTTTATTACCCCCTGCCGCGCAGGGAGATTCACCCCTCCACTTT. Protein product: CASSLLPPAAQGDSPLHF.

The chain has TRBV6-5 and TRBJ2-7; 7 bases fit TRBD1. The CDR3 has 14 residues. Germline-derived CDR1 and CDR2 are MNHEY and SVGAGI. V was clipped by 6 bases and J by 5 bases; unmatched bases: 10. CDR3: CASRSPGGVHEQYF. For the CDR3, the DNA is TGTGCCAGCAGGTCCCCAGGGGGTGTCCACGAGCAGTACTTC.

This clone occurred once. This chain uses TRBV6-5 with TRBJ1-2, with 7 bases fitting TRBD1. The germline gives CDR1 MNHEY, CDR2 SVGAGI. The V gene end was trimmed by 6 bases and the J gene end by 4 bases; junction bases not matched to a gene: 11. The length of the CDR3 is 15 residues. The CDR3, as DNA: TGTGCCAGCAGCATACAGGGGACCGACACCTATGGCTACACCTTC. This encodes CASSIQGTDTYGYTF.

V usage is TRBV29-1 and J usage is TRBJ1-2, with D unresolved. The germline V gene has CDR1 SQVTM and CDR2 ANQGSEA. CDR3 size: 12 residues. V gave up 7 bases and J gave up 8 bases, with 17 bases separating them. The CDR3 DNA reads TGCAGCGCACCTCAGGATTTAGGGGGCTACACCTTC. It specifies CSAPQDLGGYTF. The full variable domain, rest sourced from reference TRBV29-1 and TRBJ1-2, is SAVISQKPSRDICQRGTSLTIQCQVDSQVTMMFWYRQQPGQSLTLIATANQGSEATYESGFVIDKFPISRPNLTFSTLTVSNMSPEDSSIYLCSAPQDLGGYTFGSGTRLTVV.

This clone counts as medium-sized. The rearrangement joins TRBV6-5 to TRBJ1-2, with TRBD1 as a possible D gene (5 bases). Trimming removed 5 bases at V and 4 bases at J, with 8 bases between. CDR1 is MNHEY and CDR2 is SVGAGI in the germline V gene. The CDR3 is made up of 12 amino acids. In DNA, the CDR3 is TGTGCCAGCAGTCAAGGGGTCTATGGCTACACCTTC. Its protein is CASSQGVYGYTF.

CDR3 nucleotide sequence: TGTGCCAGCAGTGGGCCAGATACGCAGTATTTT. This codes for CASSGPDTQYF. This chain links TRBV2 with TRBJ2-3; D gene ambiguous. This CDR3 spans 11 amino acids. Germline V gene sequence: CDR1 SNHLY, CDR2 FYNNEI. Trimming left V 4 bases short and J 4 bases short, with 3 bases between.

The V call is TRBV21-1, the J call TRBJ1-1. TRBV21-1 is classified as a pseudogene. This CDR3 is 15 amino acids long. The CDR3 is CASSTPRGTDTEAFF. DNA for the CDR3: TGTGCCAGCAGCACCCCGCGAGGGACGGACACTGAAGCTTTCTTT.

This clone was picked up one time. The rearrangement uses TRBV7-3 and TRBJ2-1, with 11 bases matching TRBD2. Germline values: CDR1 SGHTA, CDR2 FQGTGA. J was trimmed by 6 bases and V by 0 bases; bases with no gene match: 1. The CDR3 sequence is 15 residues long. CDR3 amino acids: CASSLTLAGGNEQFF. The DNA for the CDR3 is TGTGCCAGCAGCTTAACGCTAGCGGGGGGCAATGAGCAGTTCTTC.

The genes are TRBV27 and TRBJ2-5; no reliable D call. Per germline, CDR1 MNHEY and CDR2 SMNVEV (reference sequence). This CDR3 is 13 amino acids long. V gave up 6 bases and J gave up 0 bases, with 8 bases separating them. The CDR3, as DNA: TGTGCCAGCAGCGGATGGGACCAAGAGACCCAGTACTTC. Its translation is CASSGWDQETQYF.

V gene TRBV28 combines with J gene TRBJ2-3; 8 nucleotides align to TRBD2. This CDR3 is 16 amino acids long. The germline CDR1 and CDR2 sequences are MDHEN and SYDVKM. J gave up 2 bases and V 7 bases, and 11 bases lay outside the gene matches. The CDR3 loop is CASTSSGTRYTDTQYF. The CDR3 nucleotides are TGTGCCAGCACTTCTTCCGGGACTAGGTACACAGATACGCAGTATTTT. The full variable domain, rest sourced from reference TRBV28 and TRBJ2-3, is DVKVTQSSRYLVKRTGEKVFLECVQDMDHENMFWYRQDPGLGLRLIYFSYDVKMKEKGDIPEGYSVSREKKERFSLILESASTNQTSMYLCASTSSGTRYTDTQYFGPGTRLTVL.

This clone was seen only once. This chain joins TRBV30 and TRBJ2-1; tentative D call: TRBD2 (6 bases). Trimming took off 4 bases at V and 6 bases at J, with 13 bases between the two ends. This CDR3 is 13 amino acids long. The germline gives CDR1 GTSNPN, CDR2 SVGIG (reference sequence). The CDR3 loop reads CAWIAEEGNEQFF. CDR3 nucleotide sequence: TGTGCCTGGATAGCGGAAGAAGGCAATGAGCAGTTCTTC.

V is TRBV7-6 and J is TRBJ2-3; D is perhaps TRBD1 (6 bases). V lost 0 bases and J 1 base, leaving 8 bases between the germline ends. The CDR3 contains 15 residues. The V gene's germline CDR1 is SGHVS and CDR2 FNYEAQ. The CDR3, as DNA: TGTGCCAGCAGCTTAGCAAGGACAGGCACAGATACGCAGTATTTT. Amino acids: CASSLARTGTDTQYF.

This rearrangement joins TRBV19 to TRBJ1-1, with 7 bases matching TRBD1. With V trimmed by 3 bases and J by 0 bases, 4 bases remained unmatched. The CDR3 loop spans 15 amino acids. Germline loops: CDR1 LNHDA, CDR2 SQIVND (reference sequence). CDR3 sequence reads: CASSMGGGVNTEAFF. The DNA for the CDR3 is TGTGCCAGTAGTATGGGAGGGGGCGTGAACACTGAAGCTTTCTTT.

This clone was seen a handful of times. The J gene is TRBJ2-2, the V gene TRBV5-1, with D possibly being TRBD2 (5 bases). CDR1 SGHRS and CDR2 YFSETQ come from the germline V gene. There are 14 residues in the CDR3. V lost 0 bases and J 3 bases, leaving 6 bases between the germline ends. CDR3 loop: CASSLGADTGELFF. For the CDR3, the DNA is TGCGCCAGCAGCTTGGGAGCGGACACCGGGGAGCTGTTTTTT.

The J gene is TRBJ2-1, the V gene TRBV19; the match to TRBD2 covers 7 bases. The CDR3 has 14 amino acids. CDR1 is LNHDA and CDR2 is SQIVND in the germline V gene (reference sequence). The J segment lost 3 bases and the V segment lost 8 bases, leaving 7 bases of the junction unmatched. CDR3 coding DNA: TGTGCCAGTTCTCCATCGGGAGGCTACAATGAGCAGTTCTTC. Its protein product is CASSPSGGYNEQFF.

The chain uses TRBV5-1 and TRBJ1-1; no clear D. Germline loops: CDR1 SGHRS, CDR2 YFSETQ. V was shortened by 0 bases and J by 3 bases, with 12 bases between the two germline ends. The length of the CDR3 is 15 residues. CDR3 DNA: TGCGCCAGCAGCTTGGATCTTGGATTGGACACTGAAGCTTTCTTT. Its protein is CASSLDLGLDTEAFF.

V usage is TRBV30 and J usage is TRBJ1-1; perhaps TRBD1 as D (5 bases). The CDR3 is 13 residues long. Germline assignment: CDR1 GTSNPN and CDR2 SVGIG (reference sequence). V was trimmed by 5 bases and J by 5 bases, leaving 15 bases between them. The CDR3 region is CAWEIREGTEAFF. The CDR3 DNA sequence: TGTGCCTGGGAAATCAGGGAAGGGACTGAAGCTTTCTTT.

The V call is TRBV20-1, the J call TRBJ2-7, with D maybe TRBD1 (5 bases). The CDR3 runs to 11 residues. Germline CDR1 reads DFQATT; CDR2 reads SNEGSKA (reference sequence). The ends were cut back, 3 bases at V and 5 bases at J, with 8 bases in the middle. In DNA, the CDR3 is TGCAGTGCTAGGGACATTCACGAGCAGTACTTC. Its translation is CSARDIHEQYF.

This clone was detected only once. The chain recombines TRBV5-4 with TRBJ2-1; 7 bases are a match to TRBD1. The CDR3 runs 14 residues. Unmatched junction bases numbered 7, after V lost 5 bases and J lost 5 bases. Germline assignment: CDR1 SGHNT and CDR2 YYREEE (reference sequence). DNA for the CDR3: TGTGCCAGCAGTGGGGGACAGCAACACAATGAGCAGTTCTTC. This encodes CASSGGQQHNEQFF.

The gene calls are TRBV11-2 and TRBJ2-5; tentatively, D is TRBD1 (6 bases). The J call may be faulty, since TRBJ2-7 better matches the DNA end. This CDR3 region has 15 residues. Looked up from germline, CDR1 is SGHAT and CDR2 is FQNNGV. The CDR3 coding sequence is TGTGCCAGCAGCTTAGGCCCAGGGGCCCAATACGAGCAGTACTTC. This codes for CASSLGPGAQYEQYF.

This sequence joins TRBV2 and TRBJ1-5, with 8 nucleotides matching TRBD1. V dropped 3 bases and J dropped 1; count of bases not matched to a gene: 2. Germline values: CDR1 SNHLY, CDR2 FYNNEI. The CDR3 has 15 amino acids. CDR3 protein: CASSEGTGSNQPQHF. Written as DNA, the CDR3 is TGTGCCAGCAGTGAGGGGACAGGAAGCAATCAGCCCCAGCATTTT.

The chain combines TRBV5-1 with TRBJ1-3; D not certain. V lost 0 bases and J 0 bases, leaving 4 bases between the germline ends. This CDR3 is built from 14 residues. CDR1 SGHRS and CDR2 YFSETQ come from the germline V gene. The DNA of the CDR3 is TGCGCCAGCAGCTTGGAAAACTCTGGAAACACCATATATTTT. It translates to CASSLENSGNTIYF.

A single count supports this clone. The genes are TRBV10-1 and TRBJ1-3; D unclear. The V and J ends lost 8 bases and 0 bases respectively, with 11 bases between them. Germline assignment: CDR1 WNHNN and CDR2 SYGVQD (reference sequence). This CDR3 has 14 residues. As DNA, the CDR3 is TGCGCCAGCTCGTCCAGCTACTCTGGAAACACCATATATTTT. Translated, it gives CASSSSYSGNTIYF.